Below are 3 T cell receptor beta chains sequenced from a single sample in a study of T cells after posttransplantation cyclophosphamide. Here immunoSEQ multiplex PCR was the method, and the copy in TCRdb shows in-frame clones only, minus some. Altogether roughly 49,000 clones are present, roughly 84% being singletons, with the ten largest covering 2.8%. The source material was PBMCs. Receptor source: a man aged 25 to 40 with a blood cancer, CMV-positive, and with a related stem cell donor.

This clone has just a few counts. This rearrangement joins TRBV7-2 to TRBJ1-2, with a possible D match to TRBD1 (5 bases). The CDR3 has 15 amino acids. Germline loops: CDR1 SGHTA, CDR2 FQGNSA. V lost 1 base and J 5 bases, leaving 14 bases between the germline ends. CDR3 residues: CASSLGGTPLYGYTF. Here the CDR3 DNA reads TGTGCCAGCAGCTTAGGGGGCACCCCCCTATATGGCTACACCTTC.

The V and J genes are TRBV2 and TRBJ2-1; 7 bases fit TRBD2. The V and J ends lost 4 bases and 5 bases, in that order; junction bases with no gene match: 11. The CDR3 consists of 16 residues. Germline CDR1 is SNHLY and CDR2 is FYNNEI. The CDR3 DNA sequence: TGTGCCAGCAGTGTCCCGCCCGCGGGAGATCACAATGAGCAGTTCTTC. It encodes CASSVPPAGDHNEQFF.

This chain connects TRBV6-6 to TRBJ2-1; 7 positions match TRBD2. V lost 6 bases and J lost 0; bases outside the gene matches: 5. Germline V gene lookup returns CDR1 MNHNY and CDR2 SVGAGI (reference sequence). The CDR3 extends over 15 amino acids. CDR3 coding DNA: TGTGCCAGCAGCCCCCGGACTAGCTCCTACAATGAGCAGTTCTTC. Protein: CASSPRTSSYNEQFF.